This TCR beta chain was sequenced for a study of T cells in Graves' hyperthyroidism and ophthalmopathy. Amplification yielded TCR beta CDR3 regions, with RNA transcripts as the source. The HTBI primer set was used in a first-round RT-PCR of the TCR CDR3. TCRdb reanalysed the multiplex PCR reads using MiXCR and keeps one entry per CDR3 protein. The sample lists 730,000 or so distinct CDR3 sequences, roughly 20% occurring once. It was uncontrolled infection, other autoimmune disease, pregnancy or lactation that excluded patients. Clinical symptoms, serum thyroxine and TRAb, thyroid ultrasound and orbital computed tomography were used for the diagnoses. The CDR3 length is 15 residues. Germline V gene data show CDR1 as MNHGY and CDR2 as SVAAGI. The V end was cut by 7 bases, the J end by 0 bases, with 13 bases between. A remark on this clonotype: Its target is not known.

Study results and limitations: Ophthalmopathy, as predicted by the model, came a median 6.5 months after the prediction. Most thyroid clonotypes expanded above 0.001 were also detected in blood.

This TCR was sampled from a woman aged 50 to 60 with Graves' hyperthyroidism that later progressed to Graves' ophthalmopathy. The sample taken for sequencing was blood. This rearrangement joins TRBV6-9 to TRBJ1-5; a possible D gene is TRBD1 (5 bases). The CDR3 bases are TGTGCCAGCATTTGGGACGGTTATAGCAATCAGCCCCAGCATTTT. Encoded protein: CASIWDGYSNQPQHF.